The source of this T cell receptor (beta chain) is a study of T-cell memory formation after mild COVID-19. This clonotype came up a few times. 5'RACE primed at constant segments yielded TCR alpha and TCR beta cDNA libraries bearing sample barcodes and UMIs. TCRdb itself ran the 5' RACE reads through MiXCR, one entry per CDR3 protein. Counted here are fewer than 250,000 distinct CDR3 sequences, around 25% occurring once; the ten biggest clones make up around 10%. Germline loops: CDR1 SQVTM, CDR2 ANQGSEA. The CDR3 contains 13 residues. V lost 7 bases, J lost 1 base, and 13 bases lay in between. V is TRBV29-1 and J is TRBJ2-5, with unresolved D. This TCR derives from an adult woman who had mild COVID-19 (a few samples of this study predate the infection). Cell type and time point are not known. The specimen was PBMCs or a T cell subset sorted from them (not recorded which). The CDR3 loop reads CSASRIFQETQYF. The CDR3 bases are TGCAGCGCCTCCAGGATTTTCCAAGAGACCCAGTACTTC.